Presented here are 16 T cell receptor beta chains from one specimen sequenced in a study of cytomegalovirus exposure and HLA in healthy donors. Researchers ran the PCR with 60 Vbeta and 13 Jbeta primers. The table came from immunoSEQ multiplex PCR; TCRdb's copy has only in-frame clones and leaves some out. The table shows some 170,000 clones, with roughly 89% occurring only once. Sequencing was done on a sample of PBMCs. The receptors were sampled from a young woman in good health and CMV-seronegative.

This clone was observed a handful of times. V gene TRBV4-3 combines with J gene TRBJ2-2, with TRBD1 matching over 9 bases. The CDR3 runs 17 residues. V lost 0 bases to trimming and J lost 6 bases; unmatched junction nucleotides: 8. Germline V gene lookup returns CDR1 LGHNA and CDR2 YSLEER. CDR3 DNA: TGCGCCAGCAGCCAAGACGGGACAGGGATCTTCGCCGGGGAGCTGTTTTTT. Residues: CASSQDGTGIFAGELFF.

In DNA, the CDR3 is TGCGCCAGCAGCGGTCTGCGGGGTTTCACAGATACGCAGTATTTT. Protein sequence: CASSGLRGFTDTQYF. The chain joins TRBV4-1 to TRBJ2-3; the D gene is possibly TRBD2 (6 bases). The germline CDR1 and CDR2 sequences are MGHRA and YSYEKL. Trimming stripped 5 bases from V and 2 bases from J, with 14 bases between. The length of the CDR3 is 15 residues.

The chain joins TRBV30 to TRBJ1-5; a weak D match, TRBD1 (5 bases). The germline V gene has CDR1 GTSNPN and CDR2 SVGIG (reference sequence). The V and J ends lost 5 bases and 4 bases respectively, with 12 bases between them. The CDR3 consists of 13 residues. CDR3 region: CAWDQGPNQPQHF. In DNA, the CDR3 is TGTGCCTGGGATCAGGGCCCAAATCAGCCCCAGCATTTT.

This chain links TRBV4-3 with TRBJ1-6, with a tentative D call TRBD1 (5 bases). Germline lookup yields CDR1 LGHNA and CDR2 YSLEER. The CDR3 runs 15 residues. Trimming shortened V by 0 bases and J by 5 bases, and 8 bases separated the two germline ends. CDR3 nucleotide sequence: TGCGCCAGCAGCCAAGAGGGGCAGAATAATTCACCCCTCCACTTT. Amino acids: CASSQEGQNNSPLHF.

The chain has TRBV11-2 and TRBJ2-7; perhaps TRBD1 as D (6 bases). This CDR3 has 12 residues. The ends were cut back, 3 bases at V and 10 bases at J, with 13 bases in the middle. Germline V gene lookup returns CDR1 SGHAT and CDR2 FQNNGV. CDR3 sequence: CASSFGVRGQYF. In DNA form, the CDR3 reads TGTGCCAGCAGCTTCGGGGTCAGGGGACAGTACTTC.

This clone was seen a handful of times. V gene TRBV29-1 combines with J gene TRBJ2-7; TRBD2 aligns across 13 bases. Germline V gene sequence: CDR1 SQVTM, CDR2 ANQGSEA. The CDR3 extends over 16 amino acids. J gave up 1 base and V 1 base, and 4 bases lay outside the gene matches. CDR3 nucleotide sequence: TGCAGCGTTGAAGGGACTAGCGGGAGCCGGTCCTACGAGCAGTACTTC. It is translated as CSVEGTSGSRSYEQYF.

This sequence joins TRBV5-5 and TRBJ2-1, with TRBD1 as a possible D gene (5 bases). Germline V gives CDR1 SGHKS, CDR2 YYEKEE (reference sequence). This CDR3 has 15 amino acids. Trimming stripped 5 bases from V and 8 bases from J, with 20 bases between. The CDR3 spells CASRLGVVPSDEQFF. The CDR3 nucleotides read TGTGCCAGCAGATTAGGGGTTGTTCCCAGCGATGAGCAGTTCTTC.

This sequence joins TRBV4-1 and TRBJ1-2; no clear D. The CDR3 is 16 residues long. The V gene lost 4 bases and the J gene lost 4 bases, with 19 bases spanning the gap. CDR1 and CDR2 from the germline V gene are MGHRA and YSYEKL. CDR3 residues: CASSPPGAGSSYGYTF. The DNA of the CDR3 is TGCGCCAGCAGCCCTCCCGGTGCGGGGTCGAGCTATGGCTACACCTTC.

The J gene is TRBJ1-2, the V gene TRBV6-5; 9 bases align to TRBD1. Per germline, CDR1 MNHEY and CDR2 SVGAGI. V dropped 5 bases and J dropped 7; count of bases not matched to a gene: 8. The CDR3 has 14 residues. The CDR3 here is CASSKDRGLGGYTF. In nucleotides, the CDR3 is TGTGCCAGCAGTAAGGACAGGGGATTAGGTGGCTACACCTTC.

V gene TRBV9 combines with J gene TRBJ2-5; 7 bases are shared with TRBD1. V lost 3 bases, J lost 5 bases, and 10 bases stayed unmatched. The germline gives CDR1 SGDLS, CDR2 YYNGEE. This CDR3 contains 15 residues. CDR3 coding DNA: TGTGCCAGCAGCGCCCGACAGGGCCCCCTGGAGACCCAGTACTTC. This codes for CASSARQGPLETQYF.

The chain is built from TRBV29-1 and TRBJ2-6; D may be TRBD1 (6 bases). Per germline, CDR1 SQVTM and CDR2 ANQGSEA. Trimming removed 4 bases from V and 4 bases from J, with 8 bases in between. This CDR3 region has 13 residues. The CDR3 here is CSVVGAGANVLTF. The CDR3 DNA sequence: TGCAGCGTTGTGGGGGCCGGGGCCAACGTCCTGACTTTC.

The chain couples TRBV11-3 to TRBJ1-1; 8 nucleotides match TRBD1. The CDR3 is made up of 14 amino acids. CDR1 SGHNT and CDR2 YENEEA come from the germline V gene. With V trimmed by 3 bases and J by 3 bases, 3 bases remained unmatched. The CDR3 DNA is TGTGCCAGCAGCTTTGGACAGGGAGACACTGAAGCTTTCTTT. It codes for CASSFGQGDTEAFF.

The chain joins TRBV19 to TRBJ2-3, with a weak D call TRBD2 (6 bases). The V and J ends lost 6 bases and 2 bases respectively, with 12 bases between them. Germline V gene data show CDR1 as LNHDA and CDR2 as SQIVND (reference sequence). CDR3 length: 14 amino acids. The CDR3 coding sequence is TGTGCCAGTAGGGGGACTGGTTTCACAGATACGCAGTATTTT. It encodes CASRGTGFTDTQYF. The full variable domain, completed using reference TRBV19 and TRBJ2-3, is DGGITQSPKYLFRKEGQNVTLSCEQNLNHDAMYWYRQDPGQGLRLIYYSQIVNDFQKGDIAEGYSVSREKKESFPLTVTSAQKNPTAFYLCASRGTGFTDTQYFGPGTRLTVL.

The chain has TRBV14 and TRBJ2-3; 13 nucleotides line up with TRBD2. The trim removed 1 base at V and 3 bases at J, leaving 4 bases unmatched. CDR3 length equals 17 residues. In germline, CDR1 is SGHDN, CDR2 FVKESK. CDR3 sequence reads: CASSQARTSGGTDTQYF. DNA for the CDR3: TGTGCCAGCAGCCAAGCCCGGACTAGCGGGGGAACAGATACGCAGTATTTT.

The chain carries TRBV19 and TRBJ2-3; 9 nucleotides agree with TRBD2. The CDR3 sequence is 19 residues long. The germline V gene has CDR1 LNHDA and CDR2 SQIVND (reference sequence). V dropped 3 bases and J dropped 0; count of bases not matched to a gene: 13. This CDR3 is CASSISASGGPTSTDTQYF. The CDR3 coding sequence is TGTGCCAGTAGTATTTCTGCCAGCGGGGGGCCGACTAGCACAGATACGCAGTATTTT.

This chain's CDR3 is CASSLGGGMNTEAFF. In DNA, the CDR3 is TGTGCCAGCAGTTTAGGGGGGGGCATGAACACTGAAGCTTTCTTT. The chain carries TRBV28 and TRBJ1-1; a possible D gene is TRBD1 (6 bases). The V gene's germline CDR1 is MDHEN and CDR2 SYDVKM. V dropped 2 bases and J dropped 0 bases, with 10 bases sitting between them. The CDR3 runs 15 residues.